The present TCR beta chain was sequenced within a study of T-cell memory formation after mild COVID-19. TCRdb processed the 5' RACE reads anew with MiXCR; each CDR3 protein has one entry. Found here are about 560,000 distinct CDR3 sequences, roughly 17% of them singletons; the top ten hold approximately 12%. The germline CDR1 and CDR2 sequences are MRHNA and SNTAGT. The CDR3 extends over 17 amino acids. V gave up 0 bases and J gave up 2 bases; unmatched junction bases: 4. This clonotype was counted a few times. The sequencing input was PBMCs or a T cell subset sorted from them (not recorded which). The origin of this receptor is an adult woman who had mild COVID-19 (a few samples of this study predate the infection). Cell type and time point are not known. V usage is TRBV6-4 and J usage is TRBJ2-1; 10 nucleotides line up with TRBD1. The CDR3 DNA reads TGTGCCAGCAGTGACTCCGGGGGACAGGGGCCCTACAATGAGCAGTTCTTC. Its protein is CASSDSGGQGPYNEQFF.